This T cell receptor (beta chain) emerged from a study of shared T cell receptors in the human thymus. Using immunoSEQ multiplex PCR, the repertoire was profiled, and TCRdb retains in-frame clones only, with some absent. The table lists 650,000 to 950,000 clones, 70% to 90% of them singletons, with roughly 0.01% in the top ten. CDR1 is WNHNN and CDR2 is SYGVQD in the germline V gene (reference sequence). V shed 4 bases, J shed 2 bases, and the junction held 3 bases outside the gene matches. The CDR3 has 16 residues. The data also belong to a second study, concerning human thymus T cells.

Sequenced: thymocytes. The chain carries TRBV10-1 and TRBJ2-3; 13 nucleotides match TRBD2. The TCR originated in a girl less than two years old with a congenital heart defect. Written as DNA, the CDR3 is TGCGCCAGCAGTGGACTAGCGGGGGGCCACACAGATACGCAGTATTTT. Its translation is CASSGLAGGHTDTQYF.